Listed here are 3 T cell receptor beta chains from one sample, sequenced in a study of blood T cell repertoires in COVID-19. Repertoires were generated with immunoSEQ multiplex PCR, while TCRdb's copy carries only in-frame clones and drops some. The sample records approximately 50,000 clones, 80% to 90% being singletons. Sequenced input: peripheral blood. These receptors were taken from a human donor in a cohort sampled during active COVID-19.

CDR3 loop: CASSPIGVGNEQFF. The CDR3, as DNA: TGTGCCAGCAGCCCGATCGGGGTGGGCAATGAGCAGTTCTTC. The chain carries TRBV7-9 and TRBJ2-1, with D maybe TRBD2 (5 bases). Germline CDR1 SEHNR, CDR2 FQNEAQ (reference sequence). With 5 bases removed from V and 6 bases from J, the gap between germline ends came to 14 bases. The CDR3 consists of 14 residues.

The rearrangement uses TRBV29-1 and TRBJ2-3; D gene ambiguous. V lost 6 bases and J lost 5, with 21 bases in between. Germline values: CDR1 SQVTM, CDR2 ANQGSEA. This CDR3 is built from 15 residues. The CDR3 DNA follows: TGCAGCGTCCCGACCCTAGTCCCGGCGGTAGATACGCAGTATTTT. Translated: CSVPTLVPAVDTQYF.

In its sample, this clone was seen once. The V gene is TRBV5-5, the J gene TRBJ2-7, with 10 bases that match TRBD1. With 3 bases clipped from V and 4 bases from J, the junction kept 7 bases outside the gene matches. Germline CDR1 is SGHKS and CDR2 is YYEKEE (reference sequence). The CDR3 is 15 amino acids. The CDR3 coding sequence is TGTGCCAGCAGCTCCCCGGGACAGGGGATTTACGAGCAGTACTTC. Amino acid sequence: CASSSPGQGIYEQYF.